What follows describes a single T cell receptor beta chain. What it recognizes is unknown. The data are from a study of T-cell memory formation after mild COVID-19. Study outcomes and limitations: Contracting clones from day 15 to 85 had balanced CD4/CD8; later expanders favoured CD4+. Unconfirmed was the SARS-CoV-2 specificity of second-wave clones that peaked on day 37.

Germline V CDR1 and CDR2: MNHEY, SVGAGI. This CDR3 comprises 15 residues. V was clipped by 4 bases and J by 6 bases, with 15 bases between them. cDNA libraries for TCR alpha and TCR beta, carrying sample barcodes and UMIs, came from 5'RACE with constant-segment primers. TCRdb re-called the 5' RACE reads with MiXCR, one entry per CDR3 protein. The sample yields a few hundred thousand distinct CDR3 sequences, 15% to 20% seen once. This receptor was obtained from a man younger than 35 who had mild COVID-19 (a few samples of this study predate the infection). Cell type and time point are not known. Sequenced input: PBMCs or a T cell subset sorted from them (not recorded which). The V call is TRBV6-5, the J call TRBJ2-2; D is perhaps TRBD1 or TRBD2 (5 bases each). CDR3 region: CASSLSVSGPGELFF. DNA of the CDR3: TGTGCCAGCAGTTTGAGCGTTTCGGGGCCCGGGGAGCTGTTTTTT.